Below, 6 T cell receptor beta chains from the same sample are listed, as sequenced in a study of shared clonotypes between healthy human individuals. Naive CD8 cells, CD45RO-negative and positively selected for CCR7, excluded terminally differentiated effector memory CD45RA+ cells. Clones were read by immunoSEQ multiplex PCR, and TCRdb kept only the in-frame ones, dropping some. This sample has roughly 770,000 clones; roughly 96% occur once, and the top ten carry around 0.21%. Sequenced material: naive CD8+ T cells sorted from blood. The receptor source for this set is a man aged 30 to 39 in good health.

This clone was found once. The rearrangement joins TRBV19 to TRBJ1-1; 8 bases line up with TRBD1. From germline, CDR1 is LNHDA and CDR2 SQIVND (reference sequence). Trimming at V came to 7 bases and at J to 8 bases, leaving 9 bases not matched to a gene. The CDR3 is 13 residues long. The DNA of the CDR3 is TGTGCCAGTACCAGGGGGCTCCTCACCGAAGCTTTCTTT. Protein: CASTRGLLTEAFF.

The chain couples TRBV27 to TRBJ1-2; D might be TRBD1 (6 bases). The CDR3 extends over 15 amino acids. Trimming took 1 base from V and 2 from J, leaving 11 bases between them. CDR1 and CDR2 from the germline V gene are MNHEY and SMNVEV (reference sequence). The CDR3 DNA follows: TGTGCCAGCAGTTTATGGCAGGGGTTGAACTATGGCTACACCTTC. The encoded protein is CASSLWQGLNYGYTF.

This sequence joins TRBV11-2 and TRBJ2-1; 9 bases align to TRBD1. With 5 bases clipped from V and 5 bases from J, the junction kept 7 bases outside the gene matches. Per the germline V gene, CDR1 is SGHAT and CDR2 is FQNNGV. The CDR3 length is 15 residues. CDR3 sequence reads: CASSPWDREDNEQFF. The CDR3 nucleotides read TGTGCCAGCAGCCCTTGGGACAGGGAGGACAATGAGCAGTTCTTC.

The chain employs TRBV11-2 and TRBJ2-3, with TRBD1 matching over 9 bases. CDR1 is SGHAT and CDR2 is FQNNGV in the germline V gene. V trimming: 5 bases; J trimming: 6 bases; junction bases outside the gene matches: 9. The CDR3 covers 15 residues. The CDR3 sequence: CASSPWDRVMDTQYF. For the CDR3, the DNA is TGTGCCAGCAGCCCTTGGGACAGGGTCATGGATACGCAGTATTTT.

This sequence joins TRBV9 and TRBJ2-1; D ambiguous. The CDR3 extends over 15 amino acids. V dropped 0 bases and J dropped 0 bases, with 7 bases sitting between them. The germline CDR1 and CDR2 sequences are SGDLS and YYNGEE. CDR3 region: CASSVGPSSYNEQFF. The CDR3 nucleotides are TGTGCCAGCAGCGTAGGGCCAAGCTCCTACAATGAGCAGTTCTTC.

The V gene is TRBV7-8, the J gene TRBJ1-5; 7 nucleotides agree with TRBD1. The CDR3 contains 15 residues. The germline CDR1 and CDR2 sequences are SGHVS and FQNEAQ. Trimming removed 1 base from V and 0 bases from J; junction bases left unmatched: 0. CDR3 protein: CASSLGDSSNQPQHF. DNA for the CDR3: TGTGCCAGCAGCTTAGGGGACAGTAGCAATCAGCCCCAGCATTTT.